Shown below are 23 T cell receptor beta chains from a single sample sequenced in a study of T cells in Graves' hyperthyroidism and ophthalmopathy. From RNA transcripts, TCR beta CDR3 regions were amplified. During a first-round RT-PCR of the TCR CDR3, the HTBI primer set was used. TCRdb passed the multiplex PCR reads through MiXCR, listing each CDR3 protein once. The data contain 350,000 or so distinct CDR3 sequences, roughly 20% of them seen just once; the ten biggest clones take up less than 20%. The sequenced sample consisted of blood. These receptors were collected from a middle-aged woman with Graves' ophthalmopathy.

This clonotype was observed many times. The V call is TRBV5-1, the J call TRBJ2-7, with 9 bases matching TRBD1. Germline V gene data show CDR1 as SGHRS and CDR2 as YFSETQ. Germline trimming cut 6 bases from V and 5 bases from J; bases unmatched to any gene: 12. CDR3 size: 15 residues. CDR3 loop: CASTMPGQGTHEQYF. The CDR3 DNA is TGCGCCAGCACCATGCCGGGACAGGGAACCCACGAGCAGTACTTC.

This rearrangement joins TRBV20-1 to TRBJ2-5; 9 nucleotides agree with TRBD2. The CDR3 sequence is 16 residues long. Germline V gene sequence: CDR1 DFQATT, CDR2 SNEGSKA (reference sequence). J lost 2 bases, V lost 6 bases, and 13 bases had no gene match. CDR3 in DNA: TGCAGTGCCACAGGTGGTAGCGGGAGTGGTCAAGAGACCCAGTACTTC. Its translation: CSATGGSGSGQETQYF.

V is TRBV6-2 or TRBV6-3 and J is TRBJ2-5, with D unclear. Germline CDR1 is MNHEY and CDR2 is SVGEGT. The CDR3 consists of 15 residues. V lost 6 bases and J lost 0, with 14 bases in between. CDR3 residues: CASRSARTYQETQYF. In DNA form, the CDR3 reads TGTGCCAGCAGAAGCGCCCGGACGTACCAAGAGACCCAGTACTTC.

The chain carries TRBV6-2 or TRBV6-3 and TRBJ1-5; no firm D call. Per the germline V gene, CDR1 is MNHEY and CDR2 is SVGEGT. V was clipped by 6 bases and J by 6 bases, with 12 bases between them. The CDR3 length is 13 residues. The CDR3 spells CASSYTKSQPQHF. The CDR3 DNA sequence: TGTGCCAGCAGCTACACCAAAAGTCAGCCCCAGCATTTT.

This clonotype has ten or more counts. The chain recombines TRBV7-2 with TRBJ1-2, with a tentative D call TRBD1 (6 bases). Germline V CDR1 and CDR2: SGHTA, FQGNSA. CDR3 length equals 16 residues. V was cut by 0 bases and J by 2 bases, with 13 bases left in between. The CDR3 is CASSLAWGRGNYGYTF. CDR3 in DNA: TGTGCCAGCAGCTTAGCATGGGGGCGCGGAAACTATGGCTACACCTTC.

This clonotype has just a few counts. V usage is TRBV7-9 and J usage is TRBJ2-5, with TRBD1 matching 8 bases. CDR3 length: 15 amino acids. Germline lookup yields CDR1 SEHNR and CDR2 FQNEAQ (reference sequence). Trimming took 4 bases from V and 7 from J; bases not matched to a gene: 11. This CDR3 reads CASSSVTGGRATQYF. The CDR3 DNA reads TGTGCCAGCAGCTCCGTTACAGGGGGTAGGGCGACCCAGTACTTC.

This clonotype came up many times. The CDR3 region has the DNA TGCGCCAGCAGCTTGGAAGGGATGGGCCGGGAGCTGTTTTTT. It translates to CASSLEGMGRELFF. V gene TRBV5-1 combines with J gene TRBJ2-2; no definite D call. The CDR3 covers 14 residues. The V end lost 0 bases, the J end lost 9 bases, and 12 bases lay between the germline ends. The germline V gene encodes CDR1 SGHRS and CDR2 YFSETQ.

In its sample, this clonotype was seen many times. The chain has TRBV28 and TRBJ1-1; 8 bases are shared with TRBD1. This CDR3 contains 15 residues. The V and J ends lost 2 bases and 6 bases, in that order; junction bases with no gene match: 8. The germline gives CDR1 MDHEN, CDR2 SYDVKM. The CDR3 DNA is TGTGCCAGCAGTTTAAGACAGGGGTGGATCGCTGAAGCTTTCTTT. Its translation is CASSLRQGWIAEAFF.

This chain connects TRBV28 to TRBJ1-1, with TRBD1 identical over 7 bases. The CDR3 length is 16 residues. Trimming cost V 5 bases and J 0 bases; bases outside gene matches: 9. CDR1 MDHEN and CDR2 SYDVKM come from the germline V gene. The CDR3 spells CASSPGGQKMNTEAFF. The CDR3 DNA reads TGTGCCAGCAGTCCCGGGGGACAGAAAATGAACACTGAAGCTTTCTTT.

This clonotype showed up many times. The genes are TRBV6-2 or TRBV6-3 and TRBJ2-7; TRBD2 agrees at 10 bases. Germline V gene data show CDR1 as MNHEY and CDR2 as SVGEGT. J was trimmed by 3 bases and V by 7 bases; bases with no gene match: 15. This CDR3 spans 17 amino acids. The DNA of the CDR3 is TGTGCCAGCATCCCCTCGGGCGTCCTAGCGGGAGTCTACGAGCAGTACTTC. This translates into CASIPSGVLAGVYEQYF.

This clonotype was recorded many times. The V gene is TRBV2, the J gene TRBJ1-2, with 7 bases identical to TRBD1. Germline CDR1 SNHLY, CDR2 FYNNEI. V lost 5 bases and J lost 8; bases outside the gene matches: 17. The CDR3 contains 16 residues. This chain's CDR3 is CASSTLLRQGRGGYTF. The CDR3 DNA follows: TGTGCCAGCAGTACATTACTACGACAGGGTCGAGGAGGCTACACCTTC.

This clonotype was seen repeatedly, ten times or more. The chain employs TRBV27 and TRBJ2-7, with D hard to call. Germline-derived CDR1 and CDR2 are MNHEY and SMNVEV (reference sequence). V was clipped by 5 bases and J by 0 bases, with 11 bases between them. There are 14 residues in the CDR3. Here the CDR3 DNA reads TGTGCCAGCAGTACTTCTAGGCTCTCCTACGAGCAGTACTTC. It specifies CASSTSRLSYEQYF.

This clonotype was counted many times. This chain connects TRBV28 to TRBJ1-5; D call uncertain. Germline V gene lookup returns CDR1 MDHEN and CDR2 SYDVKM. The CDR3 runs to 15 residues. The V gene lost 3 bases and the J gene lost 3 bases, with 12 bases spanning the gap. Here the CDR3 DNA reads TGTGCCAGCAGTTTCGCCCCGGCATTCAATCAGCCCCAGCATTTT. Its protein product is CASSFAPAFNQPQHF.

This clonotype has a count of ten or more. CDR3 nucleotides: TGTGCCAGCAGTTTAGGTAGCGGGAGAGGAGAGACCCAGTACTTC. It translates to CASSLGSGRGETQYF. This chain joins TRBV27 and TRBJ2-5, with TRBD2 matching over 9 bases. The CDR3 extends over 15 amino acids. Germline V CDR1 and CDR2: MNHEY, SMNVEV (reference sequence). V dropped 2 bases and J dropped 4; count of bases not matched to a gene: 5.

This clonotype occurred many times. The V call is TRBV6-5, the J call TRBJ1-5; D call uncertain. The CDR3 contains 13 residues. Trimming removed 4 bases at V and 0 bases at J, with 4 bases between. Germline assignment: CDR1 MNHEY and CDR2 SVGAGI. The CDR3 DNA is TGTGCCAGCAGTTGGACTAGCAATCAGCCCCAGCATTTT. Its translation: CASSWTSNQPQHF.

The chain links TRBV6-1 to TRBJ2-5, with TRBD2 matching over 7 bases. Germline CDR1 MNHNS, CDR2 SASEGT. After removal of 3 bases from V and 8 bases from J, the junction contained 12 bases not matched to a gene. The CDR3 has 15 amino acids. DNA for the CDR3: TGTGCCAGCAGTGAGGAGGCGGGGGTCGGGGGAACCCAGTACTTC. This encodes CASSEEAGVGGTQYF.

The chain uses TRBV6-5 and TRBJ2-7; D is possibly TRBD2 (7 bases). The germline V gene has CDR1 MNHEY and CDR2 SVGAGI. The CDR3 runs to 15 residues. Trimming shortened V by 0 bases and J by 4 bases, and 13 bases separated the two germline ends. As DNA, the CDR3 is TGTGCCAGCAGTTACTCGTGGGGGGGGCAATACGAGCAGTACTTC. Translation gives CASSYSWGGQYEQYF.

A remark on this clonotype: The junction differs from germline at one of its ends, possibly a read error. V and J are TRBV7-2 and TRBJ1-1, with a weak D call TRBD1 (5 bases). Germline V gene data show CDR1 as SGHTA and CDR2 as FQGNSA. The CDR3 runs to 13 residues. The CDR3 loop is CASSLGGNTEALF. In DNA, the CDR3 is TGTGCCAGCAGCCTGGGGGGTAACACTGAAGCTCTCTTT.

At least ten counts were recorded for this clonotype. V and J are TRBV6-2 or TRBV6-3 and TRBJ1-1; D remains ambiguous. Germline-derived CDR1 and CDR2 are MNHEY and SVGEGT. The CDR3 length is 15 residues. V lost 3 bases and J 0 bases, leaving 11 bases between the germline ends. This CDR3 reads CASSYSAFMNTEAFF. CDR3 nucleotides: TGTGCCAGCAGTTATTCGGCTTTCATGAACACTGAAGCTTTCTTT.

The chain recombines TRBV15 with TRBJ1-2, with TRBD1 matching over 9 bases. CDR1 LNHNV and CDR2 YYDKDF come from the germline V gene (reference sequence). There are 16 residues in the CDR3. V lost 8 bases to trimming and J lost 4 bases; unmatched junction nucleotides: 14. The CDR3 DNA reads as TGTGCCACCCGCCAGTCCGGGACAGGGCTGGGCTATGGCTACACCTTC. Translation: CATRQSGTGLGYGYTF.

CDR3 loop: CASSQDLTGSETQYF. CDR3 coding DNA: TGTGCCAGCAGCCAAGATCTTACAGGGTCGGAGACCCAGTACTTC. This chain uses TRBV4-2 with TRBJ2-5; possibly TRBD1 for D (6 bases). The CDR3 sequence is 15 residues long. The germline V gene encodes CDR1 LGHNA and CDR2 YNFKEQ. V dropped 0 bases and J dropped 5 bases, with 13 bases sitting between them.

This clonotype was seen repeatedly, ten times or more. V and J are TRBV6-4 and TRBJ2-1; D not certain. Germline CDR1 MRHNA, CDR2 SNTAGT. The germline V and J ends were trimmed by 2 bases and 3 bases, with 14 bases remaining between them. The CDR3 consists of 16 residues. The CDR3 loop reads CASSDGMRSSYNEQFF. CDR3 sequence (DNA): TGTGCCAGCAGTGACGGTATGCGGAGCAGCTACAATGAGCAGTTCTTC.

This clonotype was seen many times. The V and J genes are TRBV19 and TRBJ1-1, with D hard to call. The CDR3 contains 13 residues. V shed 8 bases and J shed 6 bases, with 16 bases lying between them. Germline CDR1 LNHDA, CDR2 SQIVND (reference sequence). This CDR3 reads CASHRGSYSEAFF. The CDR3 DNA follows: TGTGCCAGTCATAGAGGGAGTTACTCTGAAGCTTTCTTT.